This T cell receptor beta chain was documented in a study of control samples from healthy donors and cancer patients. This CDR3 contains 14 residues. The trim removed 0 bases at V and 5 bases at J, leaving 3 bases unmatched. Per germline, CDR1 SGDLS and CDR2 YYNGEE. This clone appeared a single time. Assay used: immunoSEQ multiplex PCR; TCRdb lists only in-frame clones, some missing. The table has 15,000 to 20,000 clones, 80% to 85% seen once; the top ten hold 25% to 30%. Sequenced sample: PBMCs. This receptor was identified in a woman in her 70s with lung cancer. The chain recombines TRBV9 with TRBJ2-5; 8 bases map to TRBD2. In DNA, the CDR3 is TGTGCCAGCAGCGTAGGTAGCGGGACGGAGACCCAGTACTTC. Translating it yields CASSVGSGTETQYF.